Below, 10 T cell receptor beta chains from the same sample are listed, as sequenced in a study of long-term antiretroviral therapy in people with HIV. This was the immunoSEQ v3.0 assay at survey level. Profiling relied on immunoSEQ multiplex PCR, and the TCRdb table lists in-frame clones only, not all of them. The data show tens of thousands of clones, more than 70% seen once. This material consisted of unsorted PBMCs, taken 1.3 years after starting antiretroviral therapy. These receptors were obtained from a man in his fifties or sixties with HIV.

This clone was observed once. The rearrangement links TRBV10-1 to TRBJ2-7, with TRBD1 matching 12 bases. The J segment lost 5 bases and the V segment lost 6 bases, leaving 8 bases of the junction unmatched. Germline V lookup: CDR1 WNHNN, CDR2 SYGVQD (reference sequence). CDR3 size: 15 residues. CDR3 coding DNA: TGCGCCAGCAGCGGGGGACAGGGGGCGCGCCACGAGCAGTACTTC. Its protein product is CASSGGQGARHEQYF.

The genes are TRBV15 and TRBJ2-7, with D hard to call. Trimming left V 0 bases short and J 7 bases short, with 10 bases between. The germline V gene encodes CDR1 LNHNV and CDR2 YYDKDF (reference sequence). The CDR3 spans 13 residues. DNA of the CDR3: TGTGCCACCAGCAGAGAACCTGCCGGGGAGCAGTACTTC. Translated, it gives CATSREPAGEQYF.

This clone occurred a few times. V gene TRBV6-4 combines with J gene TRBJ2-1; the D gene is possibly TRBD2 (5 bases). Germline V gives CDR1 MRHNA, CDR2 SNTAGT. The CDR3 extends over 13 amino acids. Trimming shortened V by 3 bases and J by 6 bases, and 9 bases separated the two germline ends. CDR3 coding DNA: TGTGCCAGCAGTGAAACTAGACTCAATGAGCAGTTCTTC. It translates to CASSETRLNEQFF.

The rearrangement joins TRBV5-5 to TRBJ2-3; 13 positions agree with TRBD2. Trimming removed 4 bases from V and 0 bases from J; junction bases left unmatched: 8. The germline gives CDR1 SGHKS, CDR2 YYEKEE (reference sequence). The CDR3 spans 18 residues. The CDR3 DNA follows: TGTGCCAGCAGCCCCAGACTAGCGGGAGGTCCCAGCACAGATACGCAGTATTTT. Protein: CASSPRLAGGPSTDTQYF.

The chain combines TRBV2 with TRBJ1-2; D perhaps matches TRBD1 (6 bases). This CDR3 is built from 15 residues. Trimming removed 8 bases from V and 0 bases from J, with 16 bases in between. Per germline, CDR1 SNHLY and CDR2 FYNNEI. The CDR3 DNA sequence: TGTGCCAGCGGGGGGCGGGCCCAATCTAACTATGGCTACACCTTC. Residues: CASGGRAQSNYGYTF.

V gene TRBV6-6 combines with J gene TRBJ1-1; D is uncertain. The germline V gene has CDR1 MNHNY and CDR2 SVGAGI (reference sequence). V gave up 0 bases and J gave up 3 bases, with 2 bases separating them. The CDR3 contains 12 residues. CDR3 coding DNA: TGTGCCAGCAGTTACTCCGACACTGAAGCTTTCTTT. The encoded protein is CASSYSDTEAFF.

This chain joins TRBV2 and TRBJ2-3; TRBD2 aligns across 10 bases. CDR1 and CDR2 from the germline V gene are SNHLY and FYNNEI. This CDR3 has 15 residues. The V and J ends lost 4 bases and 7 bases, in that order; junction bases with no gene match: 8. CDR3 residues: CASSGERGGRHTQYF. CDR3 nucleotide sequence: TGTGCCAGCAGTGGAGAGCGGGGGGGGCGACATACGCAGTATTTT.

This chain connects TRBV14 to TRBJ2-1, with a possible D match to TRBD1 (6 bases). CDR3 size: 15 residues. The germline V gene has CDR1 SGHDN and CDR2 FVKESK. The ends were cut back, 3 bases at V and 1 base at J, with 10 bases in the middle. CDR3 bases: TGTGCCAGCAGCCACAGGGGAAGGTCCTACAATGAGCAGTTCTTC. Amino acid sequence: CASSHRGRSYNEQFF. The full variable domain, in which reference TRBV14 and TRBJ2-1 provide the parts outside the CDR3, is EAGVTQFPSHSVIEKGQTVTLRCDPISGHDNLYWYRRVMGKEIKFLLHFVKESKQDESGMPNNRFLAERTGGTYSTLKVQPAELEDSGVYFCASSHRGRSYNEQFFGPGTRLTVL.

This clone is deemed medium-sized. The chain employs TRBV10-3 and TRBJ2-7, with 12 bases lining up with TRBD2. The CDR3 consists of 15 residues. V was pared by 0 bases and J by 4 bases, with 1 base of the junction left unmatched. The germline V gene encodes CDR1 ENHRY and CDR2 SYGVKD. The CDR3 nucleotides are TGTGCCATCAGTGAGTCCCTAGCGGGAGGGTACGAGCAGTACTTC. This translates into CAISESLAGGYEQYF.

The table lists this clone with a few counts. The rearrangement links TRBV7-9 to TRBJ2-7; tentative D call: TRBD1 (6 bases). This CDR3 is 14 amino acids long. CDR1 and CDR2 from the germline V gene are SEHNR and FQNEAQ (reference sequence). Trimming removed 1 base at V and 1 base at J, with 8 bases between. CDR3 coding DNA: TGTGCCAGCAGCTTAGACAGGGATTCCTACGAGCAGTACTTC. This sequence encodes CASSLDRDSYEQYF.